This T cell receptor (beta chain) comes out of a study of T cell changes during pregnancy in multiple sclerosis. The CDR3 is 14 amino acids. Germline CDR1 MDHEN, CDR2 SYDVKM. Trimming shortened V by 3 bases and J by 0 bases, and 6 bases separated the two germline ends. Here immunoSEQ multiplex PCR was the method, and the copy in TCRdb shows in-frame clones only, minus some. The sample contains about 80,000 clones, about 90% of which appear only once. This chain connects TRBV28 to TRBJ1-3, with D hard to call. The source was peripheral blood, collected before pregnancy. This receptor was obtained from a female donor with multiple sclerosis, enrolled in a pregnancy study. The CDR3 bases are TGTGCCAGCAGTTTTCCCAACTCTGGAAACACCATATATTTT. This sequence encodes CASSFPNSGNTIYF.